The 17 T cell receptor beta chains given below trace back to one sample, sequenced in a study of T cell repertoires in cytomegalovirus infection. TCRdb independently ran MiXCR on the reads; one entry per CDR3 protein. The table has 750,000 to 900,000 distinct CDR3 sequences, about 28% seen once. These receptors are not linked to any known antigen. The sample consisted of cultured CD8+ T cells from PBMCs, taken from culture after CMV antigen stimulation. These receptors all stem from a human donor in good health (CMV status not recorded). Some clones in this sample may be carry-over from other donors' samples.

This clonotype was seen repeatedly, ten times or more. This chain connects TRBV7-9 to TRBJ2-2; the D gene is possibly TRBD1 (5 bases). Trimming removed 2 bases at V and 2 bases at J, with 12 bases between. CDR3 size: 16 residues. From germline, CDR1 is SEHNR and CDR2 FQNEAQ (reference sequence). CDR3 nucleotides: TGTGCCAGCAGCTTAATCTGGACACAAAACACCGGGGAGCTGTTTTTT. Amino acid sequence: CASSLIWTQNTGELFF.

The chain links TRBV4-2 to TRBJ2-7; 12 bases agree with TRBD2. J was trimmed by 5 bases and V by 1 base; bases with no gene match: 0. The CDR3 runs to 14 residues. In germline, CDR1 is LGHNA, CDR2 YNFKEQ. CDR3: CASSQGLAGDEQYF. CDR3 DNA sequence: TGTGCCAGCAGCCAAGGACTAGCGGGGGACGAGCAGTACTTC.

The gene calls are TRBV6-1 and TRBJ2-7; perhaps TRBD2 as D (6 bases). The CDR3 runs 13 residues. The ends were cut back, 5 bases at V and 3 bases at J, with 11 bases in the middle. CDR1 MNHNS and CDR2 SASEGT come from the germline V gene. CDR3 DNA sequence: TGTGCCAGCAGTTACGCGGGATACTACGAGCAGTACGTC. Amino acid sequence: CASSYAGYYEQYV.

In the case of this clonotype: An end of the junction differs from the germline gene, which may be a read error. CDR3 DNA sequence: TGTGCCAGAAGTTTAGGGGCGACCGGGGAGCTGTTTTTT. Protein sequence: CARSLGATGELFF. The V and J genes are TRBV27 and TRBJ2-2; the D gene is possibly TRBD1 (5 bases). This CDR3 comprises 13 residues. CDR1 is MNHEY, CDR2 SMNVEV, per germline (reference sequence).

This clonotype came up a few times. This chain connects TRBV7-3 to TRBJ2-7; either TRBD1 or TRBD2 may supply D (6 bases each). CDR1 and CDR2 from the germline V gene are SGHTA and FQGTGA. Trimming stripped 6 bases from V and 3 bases from J, with 18 bases between. CDR3 length: 15 residues. CDR3 amino acids: CASSPSEGGIYEQYV. For the CDR3, the DNA is TGTGCCAGCAGTCCTTCGGAGGGGGGCATCTACGAGCAGTACGTC.

This clonotype was found a few times. The CDR3 sequence: CASSRGDRVSYEQYV. For the CDR3, the DNA is TGTGCCAGCAGCCGTGGGGACAGGGTATCCTACGAGCAGTACGTC. The chain links TRBV7-9 to TRBJ2-7; 9 bases fit TRBD1. Germline CDR1 reads SEHNR; CDR2 reads FQNEAQ (reference sequence). This CDR3 has 15 residues. V shed 5 bases, J shed 1 base, and the junction held 6 bases outside the gene matches.

This chain uses TRBV9 with TRBJ2-3; D could derive from TRBD1 or TRBD2 (7 bases each). The CDR3 covers 18 residues. Looked up from germline, CDR1 is SGDLS and CDR2 is YYNGEE. Trimming cost V 4 bases and J 1 base, with 22 bases left between them. In DNA, the CDR3 is TGTGCCAGCAGCTTACCCAGGGGGGGCGGGGGTGGCACAGATACGCAGTATTTT. Encoded protein: CASSLPRGGGGGTDTQYF.

V and J are TRBV13 and TRBJ1-4, with 10 bases that match TRBD1. V was clipped by 5 bases and J by 6 bases; unmatched bases: 9. The V gene's germline CDR1 is PRHDT and CDR2 FYEKMQ (reference sequence). CDR3 length: 16 amino acids. The CDR3 sequence is CASSIWGGQGDEKLFF. The CDR3 nucleotides read TGTGCCAGCAGCATCTGGGGTGGACAGGGGGATGAAAAACTGTTTTTT.

The sample holds a few counts of this clonotype. The chain carries TRBV7-8 and TRBJ1-2; TRBD1 agrees at 8 bases. The length of the CDR3 is 17 residues. Germline values: CDR1 SGHVS, CDR2 FQNEAQ. V shed 6 bases, J shed 0 bases, and the junction held 12 bases outside the gene matches. The CDR3 reads CASSSPDRGPTNYGYTF. The CDR3 coding sequence is TGTGCCAGCAGTTCCCCTGACAGGGGCCCCACTAACTATGGCTACACCTTC.

The chain recombines TRBV6-1 with TRBJ1-1; the D is unclear. This CDR3 spans 12 amino acids. Looked up from germline, CDR1 is MNHNS and CDR2 is SASEGT. With 6 bases removed from V and 4 bases from J, the gap between germline ends came to 9 bases. The CDR3 coding sequence is TGTGCCAGCAGACAGTACGGCACTGAAGCTTTCTTT. Translation: CASRQYGTEAFF.

This clonotype was picked up a small number of times. The gene calls are TRBV7-9 and TRBJ1-1, with D uncertain. The CDR3 is made up of 12 amino acids. Germline CDR1 reads SEHNR; CDR2 reads FQNEAQ (reference sequence). V gave up 1 base and J gave up 7 bases, with 7 bases separating them. DNA of the CDR3: TGTGCCAGCAGCTTAGGGGAGAATGAAGCTTTCTTT. This sequence encodes CASSLGENEAFF.

The chain is built from TRBV6-2 or TRBV6-3 and TRBJ2-7, with D possibly TRBD1 on 5 matching bases. CDR1 and CDR2 (germline): MNHEY, SVGEGT. Trimming left V 2 bases short and J 0 bases short, with 11 bases between. The CDR3 has 15 amino acids. In DNA, the CDR3 is TGTGCCAGCAGTTACACAGGATGGGGCTCCTACGAGCAGTACGTC. Its translation: CASSYTGWGSYEQYV.

This clonotype is a singleton in its sample. The chain couples TRBV7-6 to TRBJ2-7, with a weak D call TRBD1 (6 bases). CDR3 length equals 15 residues. Trimming cost V 1 base and J 4 bases, with 14 bases left between them. Germline V gene data show CDR1 as SGHVS and CDR2 as FNYEAQ. CDR3 amino acids: CASSLGPDDRYEQYV. DNA for the CDR3: TGTGCCAGCAGCTTAGGACCCGATGACAGGTACGAGCAGTACGTC.

This clonotype occurred many times. This chain connects TRBV9 to TRBJ2-1, with a possible D match to TRBD1 (7 bases). CDR3 size: 15 residues. CDR1 is SGDLS and CDR2 is YYNGEE in the germline V gene. V was pared by 5 bases and J by 9 bases, with 21 bases between. In DNA, the CDR3 is TGTGCCAGCAGTTCTGGGCGGGACAGTAAGGGTGAGCAGTTCTTC. Translated, it gives CASSSGRDSKGEQFF.

The CDR3 DNA follows: TGTGCCACAGCGGGGGGGCCAATAGTATACAATGAGCAGTTCTTC. Its translation: CATAGGPIVYNEQFF. The rearrangement joins TRBV6-2 or TRBV6-3 to TRBJ2-1; 10 bases line up with TRBD2. The CDR3 has 15 residues. The ends lost 10 bases at V and 4 bases at J; junction bases unmatched: 10. Germline V gene sequence: CDR1 MNHEY, CDR2 SVGEGT.

This clonotype was seen more than once but under ten times. This chain links TRBV7-3 with TRBJ1-4; D call uncertain. The germline V gene has CDR1 SGHTA and CDR2 FQGTGA. V was clipped by 5 bases and J by 7 bases, with 17 bases between them. This CDR3 region has 15 residues. CDR3 nucleotide sequence: TGTGCCAGCAGCCCTCGACCGAGCCCGAGTGAAAAACTGTTTTTT. Residues: CASSPRPSPSEKLFF.

This clonotype was found many times. The chain has TRBV7-8 and TRBJ2-1; 14 bases are a match to TRBD2. The junction had 8 bases not matched to a gene; V was cut back by 6 bases and J by 7 bases. The CDR3 consists of 16 residues. CDR1 and CDR2 from the germline V gene are SGHVS and FQNEAQ. The CDR3 loop reads CASSSIGLAGGNEQFF. DNA of the CDR3: TGTGCCAGCAGTTCTATCGGACTAGCGGGAGGTAATGAGCAGTTCTTC.